This TCR beta chain was sequenced for a study of blood T cell repertoires in COVID-19 (TCRdb year 2020). Background on the whole study: Collaborator samples came from the United States, Italy and Spain and covered acute and convalescent phases of COVID-19. Subjects who had been exposed to COVID-19, were actively infected with it, or had recovered from it provided the deeply sampled blood TCRbeta repertoires that made up the dataset. Samples came from the ongoing ImmuneRACE study (first 160 participants) plus 1,254 subjects from 6 global collaborators. The repertoires were released in a freely available public database intended as a resource for research on the immune response to SARS-CoV-2. The sample metadata nearly always contained a de-identified subject ID, COVID-19 status, age in years and sex. The prospective study material was composed of cDNA or gDNA derived from T cells, B-cell-depleted T cells, or PBMCs. Where available, HLA class I and class II types were taken from metadata supplied by the sample provider and were not determined by assay-based typing.

The germline V gene gives CDR1 as SGHVS and CDR2 as FQNEAQ. Including the terminal cysteine and phenylalanine, the CDR3 comprises 13 residues. The read is trimmed to its CDR3 DNA, 39 bases read in frame from base 1. V loses 2 bases at its end and J loses 4 bases; junction bases beyond the gene matches: 0. Enrolling through a virtual design, the prospective study's participants ranged in age from roughly 18 to 89 years and lived across 24 United States geographic areas. To assign participants to cohorts, the prospective study relied on clinical history that participants themselves reported in a screening survey and a study questionnaire. A participant counted as exposed if, within 2 weeks of entering the study, that participant had been in contact with someone who had a PCR-confirmed or clinician-diagnosed COVID-19 case. In the prospective study, whole blood, serum and a nasopharyngeal or oropharyngeal swab were collected from each participant by mobile phlebotomists. Additional blood draws and questionnaires over an approximately two-month period could optionally be provided by prospective study participants. Blood samples from the prospective study were shipped frozen or at room temperature prior to DNA extraction.

This clone is assessed as medium-sized (0.01 to 0.1%). The clone's antigen remains unknown. Base qualities are not at hand, and no much larger clone is one base apart. Distinct nucleotide sequences in the sample also encode this CDR3. What the work shows at the level of the full study, not this receptor alone: The amount of clinical and demographic metadata varied by source and participant and was provided uncurated.

TCRbeta CDR3 regions were amplified from genomic DNA by means of the immunoSEQ Assay, a bias-controlled multiplex PCR. Concerning the study's data processing: The number of nucleated cells in each sample was estimated by amplification of reference gene primers within the assay. Sequence reads were collapsed and filtered to measure the absolute abundance of every unique TCRbeta CDR3 rearrangement. Productive Simpson clonality was computed per sample as the square root of Simpson's diversity index over productive rearrangements. The table was pulled from immuneACCESS by TCRdb, which kept in-frame rearrangements only. Such tables lose some clones; where checked, under half of the loss comes from unresolved V genes, and the rest has no known cause. V and J calls and clone size come straight from that table; D and trimming were deduced from the DNA. The sample table records fewer than 300,000 clones; approximately 82% of these occur just once. 5% of the sample is in the top ten clones.

Source material: PBMCs or T cells enriched from blood (not recorded which). Recombination joined TRBV7-8 with TRBJ1-1; 8 of the junction bases match TRBD1. This sequence was found in a man in his forties who had been exposed to COVID-19. The CDR3 region has the sequence CASSLTGGTEAFF. At the DNA level, the sequence is TGTGCCAGCAGCTTAACAGGGGGCACTGAAGCTTTCTTT.